Below are 16 T cell receptor beta chains sequenced from a single sample in a study of blood T cell repertoires in COVID-19. Some clones are missing from TCRdb's copy, which holds only in-frame ones; the method was immunoSEQ multiplex PCR. This sample has some 60,000 clones, with approximately 83% found just once. Sequencing input: peripheral blood. All receptors derive from a man aged 45 to 65 with COVID-19, enrolled during active disease.

The gene calls are TRBV9 and TRBJ1-2, with TRBD1 matching 10 bases. Germline lookup yields CDR1 SGDLS and CDR2 YYNGEE. CDR3 length equals 16 residues. The V segment lost 3 bases and the J segment 2 bases; nucleotides outside the gene matches: 7. The CDR3 DNA follows: TGTGCCAGCAGCGCATTAGACAGGGGGCTAAACTATGGCTACACCTTC. Its translation: CASSALDRGLNYGYTF.

The chain carries TRBV15 and TRBJ2-5, with no clear D. This CDR3 region has 13 residues. The germline gives CDR1 LNHNV, CDR2 YYDKDF (reference sequence). V was shortened by 5 bases and J by 1 base, with 8 bases between the two germline ends. The DNA for the CDR3 is TGTGCCACCAGCCTTCCCTTCCAAGAGACCCAGTACTTC. It codes for CATSLPFQETQYF. Together with reference TRBV15 and TRBJ2-5, the CDR3 gives the full variable domain: DAMVIQNPRYQVTQFGKPVTLSCSQTLNHNVMYWYQQKSSQAPKLLFHYYDKDFNNEADTPDNFQSRRPNTSFCFLDIRSPGLGDTAMYLCATSLPFQETQYFGPGTRLLVL.

The chain employs TRBV6-1 and TRBJ1-2; TRBD1 is a possible D gene (6 bases). CDR3 length equals 15 residues. Per germline, CDR1 MNHNS and CDR2 SASEGT. Trimming left V 1 base short and J 8 bases short, with 17 bases between. The CDR3 DNA reads as TGTGCCAGCAGTGAAGTGAGGGGTCAGGGGTTGGGCTACACCTTC. This gives the protein CASSEVRGQGLGYTF.

The chain has TRBV10-1 and TRBJ2-4; 8 bases are a match to TRBD2. CDR1 WNHNN and CDR2 SYGVQD come from the germline V gene (reference sequence). The length of the CDR3 is 15 residues. The ends lost 6 bases at V and 3 bases at J; junction bases unmatched: 7. The CDR3 nucleotides read TGCGCCAGCAGATGGCGGGAGGTGGACAAAAACATTCAGTACTTC. It yields the protein CASRWREVDKNIQYF.

The J gene is TRBJ2-1, the V gene TRBV7-9; D is possibly TRBD2 (6 bases). Trimming cost V 1 base and J 9 bases, with 13 bases left between them. The CDR3 consists of 14 residues. Looked up from germline, CDR1 is SEHNR and CDR2 is FQNEAQ (reference sequence). This chain's CDR3 is CASSLEVGGSEQFF. The CDR3 DNA sequence: TGTGCCAGCAGCTTAGAGGTAGGAGGGAGTGAGCAGTTCTTC. Variable domain in full (rest from reference TRBV7-9 and TRBJ2-1): DTGVSQNPRHKITKRGQNVTFRCDPISEHNRLYWYRQTLGQGPEFLTYFQNEAQLEKSRLLSDRFSAERPKGSFSTLEIQRTEQGDSAMYLCASSLEVGGSEQFFGPGTRLTVL.

In DNA form, the CDR3 reads TGTGCCAGCAGCAAGGGGACCGGGACAGGTGGAACTCAGCCCCAGCATTTT. Amino acid sequence: CASSKGTGTGGTQPQHF. The rearrangement uses TRBV7-9 and TRBJ1-5; 8 bases are shared with TRBD1. The germline V gene encodes CDR1 SEHNR and CDR2 FQNEAQ (reference sequence). V was pared by 5 bases and J by 6 bases, with 15 bases of the junction left unmatched. The CDR3 runs to 17 residues.

The chain couples TRBV30 to TRBJ2-7; D call uncertain. Trimming shortened V by 3 bases and J by 0 bases, and 3 bases separated the two germline ends. Per germline, CDR1 GTSNPN and CDR2 SVGIG (reference sequence). The CDR3 runs to 11 residues. In DNA, the CDR3 is TGTGCCTGGAGGGCCTCCTACGAGCAGTACTTC. It codes for CAWRASYEQYF.

The genes are TRBV20-1 and TRBJ1-5, with D perhaps matching TRBD1 (5 bases). This CDR3 comprises 13 residues. Germline values: CDR1 DFQATT, CDR2 SNEGSKA (reference sequence). V was pared by 3 bases and J by 3 bases, with 9 bases between. The CDR3 is CSASSRDNQPQHF. DNA for the CDR3: TGCAGTGCTAGTTCCAGGGACAATCAGCCCCAGCATTTT.

This clone has a single count. The V call is TRBV9, the J call TRBJ1-1; D possibly corresponds to TRBD1 (6 bases). The germline V gene encodes CDR1 SGDLS and CDR2 YYNGEE. This CDR3 spans 15 amino acids. Between the trimmed V and J ends, which lost 0 bases and 4 bases, there was a span of 13 bases. CDR3 residues: CASSVATGKVTEAFF. CDR3 nucleotides: TGTGCCAGCAGCGTAGCTACAGGGAAGGTCACTGAAGCTTTCTTT.

The chain employs TRBV7-6 and TRBJ2-6; D is possibly TRBD1 (5 bases). This CDR3 contains 18 residues. Trimming stripped 1 base from V and 2 bases from J, with 15 bases between. Per the germline V gene, CDR1 is SGHVS and CDR2 is FNYEAQ. The CDR3 protein is CASSLVVQGTAGANVLTF. DNA for the CDR3: TGTGCCAGCAGCTTAGTGGTTCAGGGTACGGCTGGGGCCAACGTCCTGACTTTC.

This sequence joins TRBV28 and TRBJ2-7; 11 nucleotides match TRBD1. Per germline, CDR1 MDHEN and CDR2 SYDVKM. With V trimmed by 3 bases and J by 6 bases, 4 bases remained unmatched. The length of the CDR3 is 14 residues. The CDR3 protein is CASSFRDRGSEQYF. The DNA for the CDR3 is TGTGCCAGCAGTTTTAGGGACAGGGGGTCCGAGCAGTACTTC.

This clone was seen many times. DNA of the CDR3: TGTGCCAGCAGCTTGGATCCGGGTCTCTCCTACGAGCAGTACTTC. This sequence encodes CASSLDPGLSYEQYF. This chain uses TRBV11-1 with TRBJ2-7; D not certain. CDR3 length: 15 residues. Germline-derived CDR1 and CDR2 are SGHAT and FQDESV (reference sequence). Trimming stripped 3 bases from V and 0 bases from J, with 12 bases between.

This chain joins TRBV5-6 and TRBJ2-5; D is undetermined. The germline gives CDR1 SGHDT, CDR2 YYEEEE. Trimming stripped 0 bases from V and 4 bases from J, with 7 bases between. The CDR3 consists of 13 residues. The CDR3 DNA reads TGTGCCAGCAGCTTGGATCGGAGAGAGACCCAGTACTTC. Translation: CASSLDRRETQYF.

The count of this clone is one. This rearrangement joins TRBV18 to TRBJ1-5, with TRBD1 identical over 7 bases. Per germline, CDR1 KGHSH and CDR2 LQKENI. This CDR3 is 14 amino acids long. Trimming took 6 bases from V and 5 from J; bases not matched to a gene: 7. CDR3 nucleotide sequence: TGTGCCAGCTCGATCCGACAGGGTGATCAGCCCCAGCATTTT. It is translated as CASSIRQGDQPQHF. The full variable domain, in which reference TRBV18 and TRBJ1-5 provide the parts outside the CDR3, is NAGVMQNPRHLVRRRGQEARLRCSPMKGHSHVYWYRQLPEEGLKFMVYLQKENIIDESGMPKERFSAEFPKEGPSILRIQQVVRGDSAAYFCASSIRQGDQPQHFGDGTRLSIL.

The genes are TRBV6-5 and TRBJ1-5; 9 positions agree with TRBD1. In germline, CDR1 is MNHEY, CDR2 SVGAGI. This CDR3 contains 16 residues. J lost 3 bases, V lost 2 bases, and 5 bases had no gene match. The CDR3 sequence is CASSYGTGSNNQPQHF. The CDR3 DNA reads as TGTGCCAGCAGTTACGGGACAGGGTCGAACAATCAGCCCCAGCATTTT.

The chain has TRBV28 and TRBJ1-5, with D possibly TRBD1 on 6 matching bases. The CDR3 extends over 15 amino acids. Trimming cost V 6 bases and J 4 bases, with 16 bases left between them. Germline V gene lookup returns CDR1 MDHEN and CDR2 SYDVKM. The CDR3 sequence: CASSRAGAQNQPQHF. The CDR3 bases are TGTGCCAGCAGCAGAGCGGGGGCACAAAATCAGCCCCAGCATTTT.